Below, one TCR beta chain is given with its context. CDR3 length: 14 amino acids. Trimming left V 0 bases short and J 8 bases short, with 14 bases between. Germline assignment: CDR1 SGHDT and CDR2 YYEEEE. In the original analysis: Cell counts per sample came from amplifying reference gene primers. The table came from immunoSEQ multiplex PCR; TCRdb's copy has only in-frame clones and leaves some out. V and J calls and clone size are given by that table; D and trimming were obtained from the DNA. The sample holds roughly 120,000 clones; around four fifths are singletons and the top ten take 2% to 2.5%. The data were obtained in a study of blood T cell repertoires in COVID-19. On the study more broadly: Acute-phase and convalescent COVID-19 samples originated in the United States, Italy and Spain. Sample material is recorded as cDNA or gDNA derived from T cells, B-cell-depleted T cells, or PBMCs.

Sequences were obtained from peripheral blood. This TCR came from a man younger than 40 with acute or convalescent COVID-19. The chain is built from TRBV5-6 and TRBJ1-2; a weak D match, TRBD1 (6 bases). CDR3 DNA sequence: TGTGCCAGCAGCTTGGATCTGGGGGCCGGAGGCTACACCTTC. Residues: CASSLDLGAGGYTF.